The rows below give T cell receptor beta chains drawn from one sample of a study of shared clonotypes between healthy human individuals. The protocol was immunoSEQ multiplex PCR, while the TCRdb copy is restricted to in-frame clones and leaves out a portion. This table has approximately 1,000,000 clones, about 84% appearing once. The sample consisted of memory CD4+ T cells from PBMCs. These receptors originate from a man aged 18-30 years in good health. Some clones in this sample may be carry-over from other donors' samples. Each CDR3 is given with its conserved first and last residue. D genes are given only for firm matches. For some rows the clone size is stated as once, few or many, or as a class when expanded; others skip it.

d_call j_call clone_size v_call cdr3_nt cdr3_aa
TRBD2 TRBJ2-4 NA TRBV14 TGTGCCAGCAGCCAAGTAGGAGGGCCGGGGGGAACCAAAAACATTCAGTACTTC CASSQVGGPGGTKNIQYF
TRBD2 TRBJ2-5 NA TRBV9 TGTGCCAGCAGCGTAAAAGCGGGAGTGGGTGAGACCCAGTACTTC CASSVKAGVGETQYF
NA TRBJ2-3 few TRBV9 TGTGCCAGCAGCGTATGGGCCAGCACAGATACGCAGTATTTT CASSVWASTDTQYF
NA TRBJ2-1 once TRBV7-3 TGTGCCAGCAGCTCCGCCCCAGCGGCCAATGAGCAGTTCTTC CASSSAPAANEQFF
TRBD2 TRBJ2-7 once TRBV5-1 TGCGCCAGCAGCTTGGCCTTGGGGACTAGCGGGAGGGCGGGCGAGCAGTACTTC CASSLALGTSGRAGEQYF
NA TRBJ1-2 NA TRBV7-8 TGTGCCAGCAGCAAACAGGGTGACGGTGATGGCTACACCTTC CASSKQGDGDGYTF
TRBD1 TRBJ2-7 NA TRBV9 TGTGCCAGCAGCCCTCGGACAGGGGCCTACGAGCAGTACTTC CASSPRTGAYEQYF
NA TRBJ2-3 NA TRBV11-3 TGTGCCAGCAGCCCCGGCGGTAGCGGAACCACAGATACGCAGTATTTT CASSPGGSGTTDTQYF
NA TRBJ1-5 NA TRBV5-1 TGCGCCAGCGCTAGCAGCGGGAATCAGCCCCAGCATTTT CASASSGNQPQHF
NA TRBJ2-7 NA TRBV6-1 TGTGCCAGCAGTGAACGTAGCGCCTACTACGAGCAGTACTTC CASSERSAYYEQYF
NA TRBJ1-5 many TRBV6-6 TGTGCCAGCAGCCTCGATGCGGGTCAGCCCCAGCATTTT CASSLDAGQPQHF
NA TRBJ2-1 NA TRBV5-1 TGCGCCAGCAGCTTAGTGCGGAGCTCCTACAATGAGCAGTTCTTC CASSLVRSSYNEQFF
NA TRBJ2-5 once TRBV5-3 TGTGCCAGAAGGGACAGCCAAGAGACCCAGTACTTC CARRDSQETQYF
NA TRBJ1-2 NA TRBV7-9 TGTGCCAGCAGCTCGCACGCCATCAGCGGCCCTAACTATGGCTACACCTTC CASSSHAISGPNYGYTF
NA TRBJ1-3 NA TRBV5-4 TGTGCCAGCAGCCTCGACTTAATGGGCTCTGGAAACACCATATATTTT CASSLDLMGSGNTIYF
TRBD2 TRBJ2-1 NA TRBV19 TGTGCCAGTAGTACAACCTCCGGGACTAGATTTCCGTTCTTC CASSTTSGTRFPFF
TRBD2 TRBJ2-1 NA TRBV5-4 TGTGCCAGCAGCCGGACTAGCAGCAGCTCCTCCTACAATGAGCAGTTCTTC CASSRTSSSSSYNEQFF
NA TRBJ2-2 few TRBV4-1 TGCGCCAGCAGCCAAGCTGAGAACACCGGGGAGCTGTTTTTT CASSQAENTGELFF
NA TRBJ1-3 NA TRBV27 TGTGCCAGCAGCCCGAGGGGGGGAAGCTCTGGAAACACCATATATTTT CASSPRGGSSGNTIYF
TRBD1 TRBJ2-7 NA TRBV27 TGTGCCAGCACCCGGACGGGACAGGGGGATTACGAGCAGTACTTC CASTRTGQGDYEQYF
TRBD2 TRBJ2-5 NA TRBV4-2 TGTGCCAGCAGCCAAGACTTCTCTAGCGGGAGTGAGACCCAGTACTTC CASSQDFSSGSETQYF
TRBD2 TRBJ2-1 NA TRBV5-1 TGCGCCAGCAGCTACTTAGCGGGAGTGGGCAATGAGCAGTTCTTC CASSYLAGVGNEQFF
NA TRBJ1-5 NA TRBV6-1 TGTGCCAGCAGGGGACGAGAGGGTGGTTCGCCCCAGCATTTT CASRGREGGSPQHF
NA TRBJ2-1 few TRBV29-1 TGCAGCGTGGGGACGGGGTACAATGAGCAGTTCTTC CSVGTGYNEQFF
NA TRBJ2-7 NA TRBV2 TGTGCCAGCAGTCTAGACAGCCAGCCGCAGCAGTACTTC CASSLDSQPQQYF
NA TRBJ2-5 NA TRBV19 TGTGCCAGTAGTTCCCCACCGACGGGGCCGGAGACCCAGTACTTC CASSSPPTGPETQYF
NA TRBJ1-1 NA TRBV9 TGTGCCAGCAGCGTAAGGAGCCAGAACACTGAAGCTTTCTTT CASSVRSQNTEAFF
NA TRBJ1-4 NA TRBV2 TGTGCCAGCAGTGCGCAGGGCGGTGAAAAACTGTTTTTT CASSAQGGEKLFF
NA TRBJ1-1 few TRBV21-1 TGTGCCAGCAGCATCCCGACAGGGGGGAGAGAGACTGAAGCTTTCTTT CASSIPTGGRETEAFF
TRBD1 TRBJ1-1 few TRBV5-1 TGCGCCAGCAGCTGGGCCGGACAGGGAGACACTGAAGCTTTCTTT CASSWAGQGDTEAFF
NA TRBJ2-3 NA TRBV5-1 TGCGCCAGCAGCCAAGCGGCCTCCACAGATACGCAGTATTTT CASSQAASTDTQYF
NA TRBJ2-5 NA TRBV14 TGTGCCAGCAGCCAAGTGACGGGGGAGACCCAGTACTTC CASSQVTGETQYF
NA TRBJ2-5 NA TRBV5-1 TGCGCCAGCAGCTTGGAGTCAAGGGGAGAGACCCAGTACTTC CASSLESRGETQYF
TRBD2 TRBJ2-7 NA TRBV6-1 TGTGCCAGCAGAATGGGACTAGCGGGGGCCTACGAGCAGTACTTC CASRMGLAGAYEQYF
NA TRBJ2-3 NA TRBV27 TGTGCCAGCAGTACCATAGCGTTAAGCACAGATACGCAGTATTTT CASSTIALSTDTQYF
NA TRBJ2-1 many TRBV5-1 TGCGCCAGCAGCTTGGCCGACGCCTACAATGAGCAGTTCTTC CASSLADAYNEQFF
NA TRBJ2-7 NA TRBV27 TGTGCCAGCAGTTCCGGGACGGCGACGTCCTACGAGCAGTACTTC CASSSGTATSYEQYF
NA TRBJ2-2 NA TRBV5-1 TGCGCCAGCAGCCCGAATGGGGGGCGCGCCACCGGGGAGCTGTTTTTT CASSPNGGRATGELFF
NA TRBJ2-5 NA TRBV28 TGTGCCAGCAGTCCCAGGTTCGGGGGTGGGATCCAAGAGACCCAGTACTTC CASSPRFGGGIQETQYF
NA TRBJ2-5 NA TRBV29-1 TGCAGCGTTGGCTCCACCTCCGGGACCCAGTACTTC CSVGSTSGTQYF
NA TRBJ2-7 NA TRBV20-1 TGCAGTGTTGGGTCCCCGTACGAGCAGTACTTC CSVGSPYEQYF
TRBD1 TRBJ2-2 NA TRBV9 TGTGCCAGCAGCGCTATAGGGGGCCGTTACACCGGGGAGCTGTTTTTT CASSAIGGRYTGELFF
NA TRBJ2-3 once TRBV2 TGTGCCAGGAGAGCTACAGATACGCAGTATTTT CARRATDTQYF
NA TRBJ2-7 NA TRBV6-6 TGTGCCAGCAGTTACCCGGCTCGGAGGGGGAACGAGCAGTACTTC CASSYPARRGNEQYF